These 27 T cell receptor beta chains originate from one sample sequenced in a study of blood T cell repertoires in COVID-19. Produced via immunoSEQ multiplex PCR; TCRdb's table is partial and in-frame only. The sample has some 160,000 clones; around 82% are singletons. Sequencing input: peripheral blood. The receptors stem from a woman aged 70-85 years who had recovered from COVID-19.

The CDR3 nucleotides are TGTGCCAGCAGCCGGTACGGGAGGCTCAATGAGCAGTTCTTC. Amino acids: CASSRYGRLNEQFF. This rearrangement joins TRBV9 to TRBJ2-1; the match to TRBD2 covers 7 bases. V trimming: 4 bases; J trimming: 6 bases; junction bases outside the gene matches: 7. The germline V gene has CDR1 SGDLS and CDR2 YYNGEE. The CDR3 runs to 14 residues.

The chain recombines TRBV28 with TRBJ2-7, with D maybe TRBD1 (5 bases). Germline V gives CDR1 MDHEN, CDR2 SYDVKM. The CDR3 spans 15 residues. V was shortened by 3 bases and J by 3 bases, with 15 bases between the two germline ends. DNA for the CDR3: TGTGCCAGCAGTTTTTTTACAGGCGAACACTACGAGCAGTACTTC. Protein product: CASSFFTGEHYEQYF.

CDR3 DNA sequence: TGTGCCAGCAGTTACTCGCTCCAGGGGGAGCTTGGCTACACCTTC. It specifies CASSYSLQGELGYTF. The chain has TRBV6-2 or TRBV6-3 and TRBJ1-2, with 7 bases matching TRBD1. This CDR3 contains 15 residues. Germline trimming cut 0 bases from V and 7 bases from J; bases unmatched to any gene: 8. Germline loops: CDR1 MNHEY, CDR2 SVGEGT.

The chain combines TRBV5-4 with TRBJ2-3, with TRBD2 matching over 8 bases. Germline lookup yields CDR1 SGHNT and CDR2 YYREEE (reference sequence). The CDR3 consists of 16 residues. Trimming removed 6 bases from V and 1 base from J; junction bases left unmatched: 10. This chain's CDR3 is CASTISGLARTDTQYF. CDR3 nucleotide sequence: TGTGCCAGCACCATTAGCGGACTAGCTCGCACAGATACGCAGTATTTT.

The chain has TRBV7-2 and TRBJ1-3; D is possibly TRBD1 (6 bases). This CDR3 has 15 residues. V lost 2 bases, J lost 0 bases, and 8 bases lay in between. From germline, CDR1 is SGHTA and CDR2 FQGNSA. The CDR3 here is CASSLLGGSGNTIYF. CDR3 sequence (DNA): TGTGCCAGCAGCTTACTAGGGGGCTCTGGAAACACCATATATTTT.

This chain connects TRBV4-3 to TRBJ2-7, with D tentatively TRBD2 (6 bases). The CDR3 covers 14 residues. Per germline, CDR1 LGHNA and CDR2 YSLEER. The ends were cut back, 4 bases at V and 6 bases at J, with 16 bases in the middle. The CDR3 reads CASSLAATPGEQYF. In nucleotides, the CDR3 is TGCGCCAGCAGCCTAGCGGCAACACCCGGCGAGCAGTACTTC.

The chain recombines TRBV13 with TRBJ2-1; 8 nucleotides line up with TRBD2. With 7 bases clipped from V and 15 bases from J, the junction kept 11 bases outside the gene matches. CDR3 length: 12 amino acids. Germline assignment: CDR1 PRHDT and CDR2 FYEKMQ (reference sequence). CDR3 protein: CASNPRGRTVFF. In DNA, the CDR3 is TGTGCCAGCAACCCCCGCGGGAGGACCGTGTTCTTC.

This chain connects TRBV9 to TRBJ1-5; TRBD1 is a possible D gene (5 bases). The V end lost 3 bases, the J end lost 2 bases, and 9 bases lay between the germline ends. The germline CDR1 and CDR2 sequences are SGDLS and YYNGEE. The CDR3 is made up of 14 amino acids. The CDR3 region has the DNA TGTGCCAGCAGCGGCGGGGACGGCAATCAGCCCCAGCATTTT. Its translation: CASSGGDGNQPQHF.

The chain employs TRBV5-1 and TRBJ2-1, with TRBD2 identical over 10 bases. Germline V gene data show CDR1 as SGHRS and CDR2 as YFSETQ. V was pared by 0 bases and J by 15 bases, with 9 bases of the junction left unmatched. The CDR3 loop spans 14 amino acids. The CDR3 loop reads CASSLGTSGPLWFF. In DNA, the CDR3 is TGCGCCAGCAGCTTGGGGACTAGCGGACCCCTGTGGTTCTTC. The variable domain in full, completed from reference TRBV5-1 and TRBJ2-1, reads KAGVTQTPRYLIKTRGQQVTLSCSPISGHRSVSWYQQTPGQGLQFLFEYFSETQRNKGNFPGRFSGRQFSNSRSEMNVSTLELGDSALYLCASSLGTSGPLWFFGPGTRLTVL.

The genes are TRBV7-9 and TRBJ2-1, with 10 nucleotides matching TRBD2. The V gene's germline CDR1 is SEHNR and CDR2 FQNEAQ (reference sequence). V trimming: 6 bases; J trimming: 4 bases; junction bases outside the gene matches: 9. CDR3 size: 16 residues. The CDR3 is CASRKTSGRYYNEQFF. Written as DNA, the CDR3 is TGTGCCAGCAGAAAGACTAGCGGGCGATATTACAATGAGCAGTTCTTC.

The V gene is TRBV6-4, the J gene TRBJ1-2; D might be TRBD1 (6 bases). Germline V gene lookup returns CDR1 MRHNA and CDR2 SNTAGT. Trimming removed 4 bases at V and 4 bases at J, with 7 bases between. The CDR3 sequence is 12 residues long. CDR3 region: CASSATGYGYTF. CDR3 in DNA: TGTGCCAGCAGTGCGACAGGCTATGGCTACACCTTC.

This chain joins TRBV28 and TRBJ2-5; TRBD2 matches 9 bases. The CDR3 is made up of 15 amino acids. Germline CDR1 is MDHEN and CDR2 is SYDVKM. The ends lost 3 bases at V and 9 bases at J; junction bases unmatched: 11. Here the CDR3 reads CASSLVGGRGGSQYF. Written as DNA, the CDR3 is TGTGCCAGCAGTTTGGTTGGCGGGAGGGGGGGGTCCCAGTACTTC. Combining the CDR3 with reference TRBV28 and TRBJ2-5 gives the whole variable domain DVKVTQSSRYLVKRTGEKVFLECVQDMDHENMFWYRQDPGLGLRLIYFSYDVKMKEKGDIPEGYSVSREKKERFSLILESASTNQTSMYLCASSLVGGRGGSQYFGPGTRLLVL.

The chain couples TRBV25-1 to TRBJ1-1, with 9 bases matching TRBD1. Germline V gene sequence: CDR1 MGHDK, CDR2 SYGVNS. The junction had 5 bases not matched to a gene; V was cut back by 1 base and J by 5 bases. The CDR3 contains 15 residues. This CDR3 is CASSEFGTGRTEAFF. The DNA of the CDR3 is TGTGCCAGCAGTGAATTCGGGACAGGGAGAACTGAAGCTTTCTTT.

This sequence joins TRBV6-2 or TRBV6-3 and TRBJ2-5, with 10 nucleotides matching TRBD2. V lost 6 bases and J lost 2; bases outside the gene matches: 9. Germline loops: CDR1 MNHEY, CDR2 SVGEGT. The CDR3 is 16 residues long. The CDR3 DNA follows: TGTGCCAGCAGCCACCAGCGGGAGGGCCCGCAAGAGACCCAGTACTTC. Translating it yields CASSHQREGPQETQYF.

The chain joins TRBV6-5 to TRBJ2-7; D might be TRBD2 (5 bases). Per the germline V gene, CDR1 is MNHEY and CDR2 is SVGAGI. CDR3 size: 14 residues. Trimming stripped 5 bases from V and 2 bases from J, with 13 bases between. This CDR3 is CASSPSSGTYEQYF. Here the CDR3 DNA reads TGTGCCAGCAGTCCCTCGTCCGGGACCTACGAGCAGTACTTC.

The rearrangement uses TRBV4-1 and TRBJ2-4; 7 bases agree with TRBD1. The length of the CDR3 is 17 residues. With V trimmed by 3 bases and J by 0 bases, 8 bases remained unmatched. Per the germline V gene, CDR1 is MGHRA and CDR2 is YSYEKL. The CDR3 region is CASSHLGQAPAKNIQYF. The CDR3 coding sequence is TGCGCCAGCAGCCACCTTGGACAGGCCCCAGCCAAAAACATTCAGTACTTC.

This clone was found once. The chain carries TRBV19 and TRBJ2-7; the D gene is possibly TRBD2 (6 bases). The V end lost 8 bases, the J end lost 0 bases, and 11 bases lay between the germline ends. The CDR3 totals 13 residues. CDR1 and CDR2 from the germline V gene are LNHDA and SQIVND (reference sequence). CDR3 in DNA: TGTGCCAGTCCTGCGGGGAGCTCCTACGAGCAGTACTTC. As protein: CASPAGSSYEQYF.

The chain has TRBV5-1 and TRBJ1-3; D unclear. The germline V gene has CDR1 SGHRS and CDR2 YFSETQ. The CDR3 length is 13 residues. V was clipped by 5 bases and J by 4 bases, with 10 bases between them. The CDR3 DNA reads TGCGCCAGCAGTGTCTCTCCCGGAAACACCATATATTTT. Its protein product is CASSVSPGNTIYF.

The chain has TRBV15 and TRBJ2-2; tentatively, D is TRBD2 (5 bases). CDR1 and CDR2 from the germline V gene are LNHNV and YYDKDF (reference sequence). The CDR3 loop spans 16 amino acids. Trimming cost V 5 bases and J 1 base, with 14 bases left between them. CDR3 in amino acids: CATSRGRVGNTGELFF. DNA for the CDR3: TGTGCCACCAGCCGGGGTCGGGTAGGGAACACCGGGGAGCTGTTTTTT.

On this clone: Other DNA sequences in this specimen translate into the identical CDR3. The chain recombines TRBV10-3 with TRBJ2-7; D perhaps matches TRBD2 (5 bases). Trimming pared 2 bases from V and 0 bases from J, leaving 8 bases between. Per the germline V gene, CDR1 is ENHRY and CDR2 is SYGVKD. The length of the CDR3 is 14 residues. The CDR3 region has the DNA TGTGCCATCAGTGAGGCTGGGAGCTCCTACGAGCAGTACTTC. Translation gives CAISEAGSSYEQYF.

The chain joins TRBV20-1 to TRBJ1-2, with D perhaps TRBD1 (5 bases). This CDR3 comprises 11 residues. Trimming cost V 5 bases and J 8 bases, with 12 bases left between them. Germline V CDR1 and CDR2: DFQATT, SNEGSKA (reference sequence). The CDR3 loop reads CSAGRGEGYTF. The CDR3 DNA is TGCAGTGCTGGAAGGGGCGAGGGCTACACCTTC.

The chain has TRBV7-2 and TRBJ2-1, with TRBD2 matching over 9 bases. The CDR3 is 15 residues long. J gave up 8 bases and V 5 bases, and 10 bases lay outside the gene matches. The germline CDR1 and CDR2 sequences are SGHTA and FQGNSA. CDR3 nucleotides: TGTGCCAGCAGCCCCATGCGCCTAGCGGGGCATGAGCAGTTCTTC. It is translated as CASSPMRLAGHEQFF.

The J gene is TRBJ2-1, the V gene TRBV5-1; 11 bases line up with TRBD2. J lost 2 bases, V lost 4 bases, and 5 bases had no gene match. Germline V CDR1 and CDR2: SGHRS, YFSETQ. The CDR3 covers 16 residues. CDR3 amino acids: CASSTGLAEPYNEQFF. The CDR3 DNA reads TGCGCCAGCAGCACGGGACTAGCGGAGCCCTACAATGAGCAGTTCTTC.

The chain couples TRBV4-1 to TRBJ1-1; D is perhaps TRBD1 (5 bases). This CDR3 region has 16 residues. Germline V gives CDR1 MGHRA, CDR2 YSYEKL. The V and J ends lost 3 bases and 5 bases respectively, with 19 bases between them. In DNA, the CDR3 is TGCGCCAGCAGCCAGCGGGGGTGGGGCGGGGGGACTGAAGCTTTCTTT. Encoded protein: CASSQRGWGGGTEAFF.

The chain recombines TRBV7-9 with TRBJ2-1, with 7 bases matching TRBD1. Losses at the gene ends were 7 bases for V and 14 bases for J; bases not matched to a gene: 11. This CDR3 region has 12 residues. Germline V gives CDR1 SEHNR, CDR2 FQNEAQ (reference sequence). CDR3 protein: CASNPGGQVEFF. CDR3 sequence (DNA): TGTGCCAGCAACCCTGGTGGACAGGTCGAGTTCTTC.

The chain combines TRBV10-3 with TRBJ1-5; 7 bases line up with TRBD1. Unmatched junction bases numbered 15, after V lost 6 bases and J lost 4 bases. Germline V gene sequence: CDR1 ENHRY, CDR2 SYGVKD. CDR3 size: 17 residues. The CDR3 loop is CAISATRTGQMNQPQHF. In DNA, the CDR3 is TGTGCCATCAGCGCGACCCGGACAGGACAAATGAATCAGCCCCAGCATTTT.

The chain combines TRBV6-6 with TRBJ2-1; D gene unclear. The CDR3 is 15 amino acids. The V end was cut by 1 base, the J end by 4 bases, with 11 bases between. Germline CDR1 MNHNY, CDR2 SVGAGI (reference sequence). CDR3 DNA: TGTGCCAGCAGTTACTGGGCGAAAGATTACAATGAGCAGTTCTTC. Protein product: CASSYWAKDYNEQFF.